A single sample is the source of the 21 T cell receptor beta chains below, sequenced in a study of blood T cells in healthy people across ages. The second PCR ran about 6 to 11 cycles with a sample-barcoded 5' primer and J-beta primers. One entry per CDR3 protein, called by TCRdb with MiXCR from the 5' RACE reads. This table holds more than 800,000 distinct CDR3 sequences, around 43% found once. Source material: blood. The receptors come from a woman in her sixties in good health.

The J gene is TRBJ2-3, the V gene TRBV11-3, with a possible D match to TRBD1 (6 bases). Trimming left V 3 bases short and J 6 bases short, with 16 bases between. The CDR3 loop spans 15 amino acids. Per germline, CDR1 SGHNT and CDR2 YENEEA. CDR3 bases: TGTGCCAGCAGCTTCTCAACAGGGTTACTGGATACGCAGTATTTT. It codes for CASSFSTGLLDTQYF.

The chain uses TRBV6-1 and TRBJ2-3, with 14 bases identical to TRBD2. This CDR3 comprises 14 residues. CDR1 and CDR2 (germline): MNHNS, SASEGT. V trimming: 11 bases; J trimming: 6 bases; junction bases outside the gene matches: 7. The CDR3, as DNA: TGTGCCCTCGGGGGGACTAGCGGGAGTGATACGCAGTATTTT. This translates into CALGGTSGSDTQYF.

This clonotype showed up just a few times. The chain couples TRBV5-1 to TRBJ1-1; 9 nucleotides align to TRBD1. CDR1 is SGHRS and CDR2 is YFSETQ in the germline V gene. V lost 4 bases to trimming and J lost 1 base; unmatched junction nucleotides: 5. This CDR3 comprises 15 residues. The CDR3, as DNA: TGCGCCAGCAGCCTCCGGACAGGGGAGAACACTGAAGCTTTCTTT. This translates into CASSLRTGENTEAFF.

The chain recombines TRBV9 with TRBJ2-1; 12 bases agree with TRBD2. This CDR3 is built from 17 residues. V trimming: 3 bases; J trimming: 1 base; junction bases outside the gene matches: 5. CDR1 SGDLS and CDR2 YYNGEE come from the germline V gene. In nucleotides, the CDR3 is TGTGCCAGCAGCGCCTATACTAGCGGGAGGTCCTACAATGAGCAGTTCTTC. Translated, it gives CASSAYTSGRSYNEQFF. The full variable domain, its missing parts supplied by reference TRBV9 and TRBJ2-1, is DSGVTQTPKHLITATGQRVTLRCSPRSGDLSVYWYQQSLDQGLQFLIQYYNGEERAKGNILERFSAQQFPDLHSELNLSSLELGDSALYFCASSAYTSGRSYNEQFFGPGTRLTVL.

Note on this clonotype: The limits of the CDR3 on the DNA are not certain, so only TCRdb's listed CDR3 is given. CDR3 protein: CASLSAGEQFFGEKLFF. The J gene is TRBJ1-4, the V gene TRBV7-9. The germline V gene has CDR1 SEHNR and CDR2 FQNEAQ (reference sequence). The CDR3 adds up to 17 amino acids, both ends counted.

This rearrangement joins TRBV14 to TRBJ2-7, with 8 bases that match TRBD1. There are 17 residues in the CDR3. Germline lookup yields CDR1 SGHDN and CDR2 FVKESK. After removal of 2 bases from V and 5 bases from J, the junction contained 14 bases not matched to a gene. The CDR3 nucleotides read TGTGCCAGCAGCCAAAAACGAACATACAGGGGGGCTAACGAGCAGTACTTC. The encoded protein is CASSQKRTYRGANEQYF.

This clonotype was counted between two and nine times. The V gene is TRBV7-7, the J gene TRBJ2-5; 11 positions agree with TRBD2. The CDR3 is 15 residues long. J lost 5 bases, V lost 5 bases, and 7 bases had no gene match. The germline V gene has CDR1 SSHAT and CDR2 FNYEAQ (reference sequence). CDR3 nucleotide sequence: TGTGCCAGCAGCGGGGGACTAGCGGAAGACGAGACCCAGTACTTC. It encodes CASSGGLAEDETQYF.

This clonotype has just a few counts. The chain is built from TRBV6-6 and TRBJ2-1; 13 bases agree with TRBD2. Germline V gives CDR1 MNHNY, CDR2 SVGAGI (reference sequence). Trimming took 6 bases from V and 8 from J; bases not matched to a gene: 7. The CDR3 contains 15 residues. CDR3: CASRPGLAGMDEQFF. The CDR3 DNA sequence: TGTGCCAGCAGGCCGGGACTAGCGGGAATGGATGAGCAGTTCTTC.

The chain recombines TRBV18 with TRBJ2-7; the D gene is possibly TRBD2 (6 bases). The CDR3 covers 17 residues. V was shortened by 1 base and J by 2 bases, with 18 bases between the two germline ends. The germline CDR1 and CDR2 sequences are KGHSH and LQKENI. The CDR3 DNA reads TGTGCCAGCTCACCACTGCACACGCCGGAGGGGCCCTACGAGCAGTACTTC. Protein product: CASSPLHTPEGPYEQYF.

This clonotype was observed a few times. The V call is TRBV12-3 or TRBV12-4, the J call TRBJ2-1; a possible D gene is TRBD1 (5 bases). The CDR3 consists of 13 residues. Trimming removed 3 bases at V and 5 bases at J, with 8 bases between. The CDR3 DNA sequence: TGTGCCAGCAGTTTTTCAGGGAACAATGAGCAGTTCTTC. Its translation: CASSFSGNNEQFF.

The rearrangement joins TRBV12-3 or TRBV12-4 to TRBJ2-7; D might be TRBD1 (6 bases). V lost 6 bases and J lost 9, with 12 bases in between. The CDR3 covers 11 residues. The CDR3 loop is CASSPDRLQYF. CDR3 in DNA: TGTGCCAGCAGCCCCGACAGGTTGCAGTACTTC.

This sequence joins TRBV20-1 and TRBJ1-2; 7 nucleotides match TRBD1. Germline CDR1 DFQATT, CDR2 SNEGSKA (reference sequence). The CDR3 loop spans 13 amino acids. Germline trimming cut 6 bases from V and 8 bases from J; bases unmatched to any gene: 12. The CDR3 spells CSAPDRVREGYTF. The CDR3 bases are TGCAGTGCCCCCGACAGGGTCCGAGAAGGCTACACCTTC.

The CDR3 spells CASRVGLAWDNEQYF. The CDR3 DNA is TGTGCCAGCAGGGTAGGGCTAGCGTGGGACAATGAGCAGTACTTC. V usage is TRBV12-3 or TRBV12-4 and J usage is TRBJ2-4, with D perhaps assigned TRBD1 or TRBD2 (6 bases each). The CDR3 spans 15 residues. V dropped 6 bases and J dropped 13 bases, with 25 bases sitting between them.

A note on this clonotype: Just one base apart from a much larger clone, this may be a read error. This sequence joins TRBV27 and TRBJ2-7, with D perhaps assigned TRBD1 or TRBD2 (6 bases each). V lost 4 bases and J lost 7, with 23 bases in between. CDR1 MNHEY and CDR2 SMNVEV come from the germline V gene (reference sequence). The CDR3 consists of 16 residues. CDR3 nucleotide sequence: TGTGCCAGCAGTTCGCCCGGGGGCGGGGTAAGCAATGAGCAGTACTTC. Translating gives CASSSPGGGVSNEQYF.

The gene calls are TRBV12-5 and TRBJ2-7, with TRBD2 identical over 12 bases. CDR3 length: 17 residues. V lost 0 bases and J lost 2; bases outside the gene matches: 5. Germline CDR1 and CDR2: LGHNT and FRNRAP. CDR3 DNA: TGTGCTAGTGGTTTGGTTCGGACTAGCGGGATCCCCTACGAGCAGTACTTC. It codes for CASGLVRTSGIPYEQYF. Full variable domain (outside the CDR3, taken from reference TRBV12-5 and TRBJ2-7): DARVTQTPRHKVTEMGQEVTMRCQPILGHNTVFWYRQTMMQGLELLAYFRNRAPLDDSGMPKDRFSAEMPDATLATLKIQPSEPRDSAVYFCASGLVRTSGIPYEQYFGPGTRLTVT.

The chain is built from TRBV9 and TRBJ2-3; 10 positions match TRBD2. The CDR3 runs 16 residues. V trimming: 3 bases; J trimming: 5 bases; junction bases outside the gene matches: 9. Germline V lookup: CDR1 SGDLS, CDR2 YYNGEE. The CDR3 region is CASSGSVAGGRDTQYF. CDR3 nucleotides: TGTGCCAGCAGCGGGTCTGTAGCGGGAGGTAGAGATACGCAGTATTTT.

This clonotype was counted between two and nine times. The CDR3 sequence is CASSPLNNEQFF. The DNA of the CDR3 is TGTGCCAGCTCCCCCCTGAACAATGAGCAGTTCTTC. The chain has TRBV6-5 and TRBJ2-1; D is unclear. V lost 8 bases and J 5 bases, leaving 10 bases between the germline ends. CDR1 and CDR2 (germline): MNHEY, SVGAGI. The CDR3 length is 12 residues.

This chain links TRBV12-3 or TRBV12-4 with TRBJ1-1; possible D gene TRBD1, 6 bases. This CDR3 contains 13 residues. The V gene lost 6 bases and the J gene lost 4 bases, with 12 bases spanning the gap. CDR3 region: CASRLQGSTEAFF. The CDR3 nucleotides read TGTGCCAGCAGATTACAGGGCTCCACTGAAGCTTTCTTT.

This clonotype was counted between two and nine times. CDR3 DNA: TGCAGCGTTGGGCTCGGACTAGCGGGAGGGCCGCAGGAGACCCAGTACTTC. This gives the protein CSVGLGLAGGPQETQYF. The chain employs TRBV29-1 and TRBJ2-5; 15 bases line up with TRBD2. V dropped 4 bases and J dropped 5; count of bases not matched to a gene: 11. The CDR3 runs 17 residues. Germline V gene lookup returns CDR1 SQVTM and CDR2 ANQGSEA.

The V and J genes are TRBV9 and TRBJ2-1; perhaps TRBD1 as D (6 bases). V dropped 3 bases and J dropped 9 bases, with 13 bases sitting between them. Germline V lookup: CDR1 SGDLS, CDR2 YYNGEE. This CDR3 has 13 amino acids. The CDR3 reads CASSALQGCEQFF. In DNA, the CDR3 is TGTGCCAGCAGCGCCCTGCAGGGGTGTGAGCAGTTCTTC. Using reference TRBV9 and TRBJ2-1 for the parts outside the CDR3, the full variable domain is DSGVTQTPKHLITATGQRVTLRCSPRSGDLSVYWYQQSLDQGLQFLIQYYNGEERAKGNILERFSAQQFPDLHSELNLSSLELGDSALYFCASSALQGCEQFFGPGTRLTVL.

The chain has TRBV7-2 and TRBJ2-3; D not certain. V lost 3 bases, J lost 0 bases, and 7 bases lay in between. This CDR3 comprises 14 residues. The germline gives CDR1 SGHTA, CDR2 FQGNSA. For the CDR3, the DNA is TGTGCCAGCAGCTTGATCCCTAGCACAGATACGCAGTATTTT. Protein sequence: CASSLIPSTDTQYF.